These T cell receptor beta chains were read from a single sample in a study of cytotoxic CD8 clonotypes in ibrutinib-treated CLL. Clones were read by immunoSEQ multiplex PCR, and TCRdb kept only the in-frame ones, dropping some. The table lists a few hundred thousand clones, about 61% of them singletons. Source: PBMCs, taken after 36 months of ibrutinib treatment. Every receptor here comes from a human donor with chronic lymphocytic leukemia. Both conserved end residues are part of each CDR3. D genes are given only for firm matches. A row's size may be missing; if present it is once, few, many or a size class.

D gene: -
J gene: TRBJ1-2
V gene: TRBV4-1
clone size: few
CDR3 DNA: TGCGCCAGCAGCCCAAACCCGACAGGTGGCTACACCTTC
CDR3 protein: CASSPNPTGGYTF

D gene: TRBD1
J gene: TRBJ1-2
V gene: TRBV25-1
clone size: -
CDR3 DNA: TGTGCCAGCAGTACTCTGAAGCCCAGGGGGCACTATGGCTACACCTTC
CDR3 protein: CASSTLKPRGHYGYTF

D gene: -
J gene: TRBJ2-7
V gene: TRBV7-9
clone size: few
CDR3 DNA: TGTGCCAGCAGCGTTGGCAACAGGGTCTACGAGCAGTACTTC
CDR3 protein: CASSVGNRVYEQYF

D gene: -
J gene: TRBJ2-5
V gene: TRBV9
clone size: -
CDR3 DNA: TGTGCCAGCAGCGCAACCCCCTACGGGATCGAGACCCAGTACTTC
CDR3 protein: CASSATPYGIETQYF

D gene: -
J gene: TRBJ1-6
V gene: TRBV18
clone size: -
CDR3 DNA: TGTGCCAGCTCACCAAACCACCAGGTCCCACCCCTCCACTTT
CDR3 protein: CASSPNHQVPPLHF

D gene: TRBD1
J gene: TRBJ2-7
V gene: TRBV6-6
clone size: -
CDR3 DNA: TGTGCCAGCAGTTCCGGGGACAGGGCTACCTACGAGCAGTACTTC
CDR3 protein: CASSSGDRATYEQYF

D gene: TRBD1
J gene: TRBJ2-7
V gene: TRBV27
clone size: -
CDR3 DNA: TGTGCCAGCAGTCCCACCGGGACAGGGTTGTCTTACGAGCAGTACTTC
CDR3 protein: CASSPTGTGLSYEQYF

D gene: -
J gene: TRBJ2-3
V gene: TRBV27
clone size: -
CDR3 DNA: TGTGCCAGCAGTTTAGTCAACCGAAGGGATACGCAGTATTTT
CDR3 protein: CASSLVNRRDTQYF

D gene: TRBD1
J gene: TRBJ1-2
V gene: TRBV4-1
clone size: -
CDR3 DNA: TGCGCCAGCAGCCCGACAGGGGAGGTGAGAGGCTACACCTTC
CDR3 protein: CASSPTGEVRGYTF

D gene: -
J gene: TRBJ2-2
V gene: TRBV7-8
clone size: -
CDR3 DNA: TGTGCCAGCAGCTCAAGGGACTCCTCGGGCGGGGAGCTGTTTTTT
CDR3 protein: CASSSRDSSGGELFF

D gene: -
J gene: TRBJ2-1
V gene: TRBV2
clone size: -
CDR3 DNA: TGTGCCAGCAGTGAAGACGAGAGCTCCTACAATGAGCAGTTCTTC
CDR3 protein: CASSEDESSYNEQFF

D gene: -
J gene: TRBJ2-1
V gene: TRBV2
clone size: -
CDR3 DNA: TGTGCCAGCAGTGACCGGACTCCCTACAATGAGCAGTTCTTC
CDR3 protein: CASSDRTPYNEQFF

D gene: -
J gene: TRBJ2-2
V gene: TRBV27
clone size: -
CDR3 DNA: TGTGCCAGCAGTTCTCCGGACAGATACACCGGGGAGCTGTTTTTT
CDR3 protein: CASSSPDRYTGELFF

D gene: -
J gene: TRBJ2-2
V gene: TRBV6-1
clone size: -
CDR3 DNA: TGTGCCAGCAGTGACGCGGCGGTCAGGAACACCGGGGAGCTGTTTTTT
CDR3 protein: CASSDAAVRNTGELFF

D gene: TRBD1
J gene: TRBJ2-1
V gene: TRBV7-9
clone size: -
CDR3 DNA: TGTGCCAGCAGCCCTTCGTACGGGGGGACAGGGAGCAATGAGCAGTTCTTC
CDR3 protein: CASSPSYGGTGSNEQFF

D gene: TRBD2
J gene: TRBJ2-7
V gene: TRBV5-4
clone size: -
CDR3 DNA: TGTGCCAGTTCTACTAGCGGGGGGGCCTACGAGCAGTACTTC
CDR3 protein: CASSTSGGAYEQYF

D gene: TRBD1
J gene: TRBJ2-1
V gene: TRBV29-1
clone size: -
CDR3 DNA: TGCAGCGTTGAGGACAGGGGCTCCTACAATGAGCAGTTCTTC
CDR3 protein: CSVEDRGSYNEQFF

D gene: TRBD2
J gene: TRBJ2-1
V gene: TRBV7-9
clone size: -
CDR3 DNA: TGTGCCAGCGGAGTAGCGGGAGGGCCGGTCAACAATGAGCAGTTCTTC
CDR3 protein: CASGVAGGPVNNEQFF

D gene: -
J gene: TRBJ2-3
V gene: TRBV6-4
clone size: -
CDR3 DNA: TGTGCCAGCAGTAAGCGGCCTAACACAGATACGCAGTATTTT
CDR3 protein: CASSKRPNTDTQYF

D gene: TRBD1
J gene: TRBJ1-2
V gene: TRBV5-1
clone size: -
CDR3 DNA: TGCGCCAGCAGCCCCGGACAGGGTTTTGGCTACACCTTC
CDR3 protein: CASSPGQGFGYTF

D gene: -
J gene: TRBJ1-1
V gene: TRBV5-1
clone size: -
CDR3 DNA: TGCGCCAGCAGCTTGAACGGGGACCTTTCTTTCTTT
CDR3 protein: CASSLNGDLSFF

D gene: TRBD1
J gene: TRBJ1-4
V gene: TRBV5-1
clone size: -
CDR3 DNA: TGCGCCAGCAGCAGGGACAGATCACCTAATGAAAAACTGTTTTTT
CDR3 protein: CASSRDRSPNEKLFF

D gene: -
J gene: TRBJ1-2
V gene: TRBV5-1
clone size: -
CDR3 DNA: TGCGCCAGCAGGTTGGACGGGGGCTATGGCTACACCTTC
CDR3 protein: CASRLDGGYGYTF

D gene: -
J gene: TRBJ1-6
V gene: TRBV27
clone size: -
CDR3 DNA: TGTGCCAGCAGTTTATTGGGGGTTAATTCACCCCTCCACTTT
CDR3 protein: CASSLLGVNSPLHF

D gene: -
J gene: TRBJ2-1
V gene: TRBV29-1
clone size: -
CDR3 DNA: TGCAGCGTTGAAGGGGCGGGCGGGACACAAGTCTACAATGAGCAGTTCTTC
CDR3 protein: CSVEGAGGTQVYNEQFF

D gene: -
J gene: TRBJ1-1
V gene: TRBV12-5
clone size: -
CDR3 DNA: TGTGCTAGTGGGCAGGCGAACACTGAAGCTTTCTTT
CDR3 protein: CASGQANTEAFF

D gene: -
J gene: TRBJ2-1
V gene: TRBV7-7
clone size: -
CDR3 DNA: TGTGCCAGCAGCCTAGGGCTGAACAATGAGCAGTTCTTC
CDR3 protein: CASSLGLNNEQFF

D gene: TRBD2
J gene: TRBJ2-5
V gene: TRBV19
clone size: once
CDR3 DNA: TGTGCCAGTAGTATGACTAGCGGGGGGGCAGAGACCCAGTACTTC
CDR3 protein: CASSMTSGGAETQYF

D gene: -
J gene: TRBJ1-1
V gene: TRBV11-3
clone size: -
CDR3 DNA: TGTGCCAGCAGCTCCGGGGAGAACACTGAAGCTTTCTTT
CDR3 protein: CASSSGENTEAFF

D gene: -
J gene: TRBJ1-1
V gene: TRBV6-5
clone size: -
CDR3 DNA: TGTGCCAGCAGTAAGGGTTACACTGAAGCTTTCTTT
CDR3 protein: CASSKGYTEAFF

D gene: TRBD2
J gene: TRBJ2-1
V gene: TRBV7-2
clone size: -
CDR3 DNA: TGTGCCACCGTAGGACTAGCGGGAGTTGGTGAGCAGTTCTTC
CDR3 protein: CATVGLAGVGEQFF

D gene: TRBD1
J gene: TRBJ2-5
V gene: TRBV5-1
clone size: -
CDR3 DNA: TGCGCCAGCAGCCGGGACAGGATTCTAGAAGAGACCCAGTACTTC
CDR3 protein: CASSRDRILEETQYF

D gene: -
J gene: TRBJ2-7
V gene: TRBV7-9
clone size: once
CDR3 DNA: TGTGCCAGCAGCCCTCAGGGGACCCCCTACGAGCAGTACTTC
CDR3 protein: CASSPQGTPYEQYF

D gene: -
J gene: TRBJ2-5
V gene: TRBV18
clone size: -
CDR3 DNA: TGTGCCAGCTCACCAAGAACGGGGTACCAAGAGACCCAGTACTTC
CDR3 protein: CASSPRTGYQETQYF

D gene: TRBD1
J gene: TRBJ1-6
V gene: TRBV14
clone size: -
CDR3 DNA: TGTGCCAGCAGCCGACAGGGGATTACCTATAATTCACCCCTCCACTTT
CDR3 protein: CASSRQGITYNSPLHF